This entry features one T cell receptor (beta chain) sequence. The data belong to a study of blood T cell repertoires in COVID-19. TCRdb's copy holds only in-frame clones and misses some; the assay was immunoSEQ multiplex PCR. The table includes about 140,000 clones, roughly 85% detected once. The germline V and J ends were trimmed by 5 bases and 4 bases, with 11 bases remaining between them. The germline CDR1 and CDR2 sequences are MGHDK and SYGVNS. The length of the CDR3 is 13 residues. This chain uses TRBV25-1 with TRBJ1-2; D is undetermined. The TCR sequence derives from a man between 50 and 59 years old who had recovered from COVID-19. Sequencing was performed on PBMCs or T cells enriched from blood (not recorded which). In nucleotides, the CDR3 is TGTGCCAGCAGTTTCACCGGCGGCTATGGCTACACCTTC. Translation: CASSFTGGYGYTF.